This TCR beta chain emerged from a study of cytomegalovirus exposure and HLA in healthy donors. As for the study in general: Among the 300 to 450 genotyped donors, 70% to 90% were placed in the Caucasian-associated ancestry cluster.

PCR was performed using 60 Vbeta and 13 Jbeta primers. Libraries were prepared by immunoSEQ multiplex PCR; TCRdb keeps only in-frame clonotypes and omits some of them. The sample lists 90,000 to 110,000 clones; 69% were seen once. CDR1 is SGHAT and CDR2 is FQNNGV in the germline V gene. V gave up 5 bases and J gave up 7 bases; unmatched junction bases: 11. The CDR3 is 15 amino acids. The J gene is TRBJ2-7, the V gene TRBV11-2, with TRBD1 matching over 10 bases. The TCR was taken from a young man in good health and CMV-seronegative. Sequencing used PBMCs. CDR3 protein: CASSHLGTGENEQYF. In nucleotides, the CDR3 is TGTGCCAGCAGCCATCTAGGGACAGGGGAGAATGAGCAGTACTTC. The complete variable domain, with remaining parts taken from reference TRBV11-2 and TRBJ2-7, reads EAGVAQSPRYKIIEKRQSVAFWCNPISGHATLYWYQQILGQGPKLLIQFQNNGVVDDSQLPKDRFSAERLKGVDSTLKIQPAKLEDSAVYLCASSHLGTGENEQYFGPGTRLTVT.